This T cell receptor beta chain appears in the sequencing data of a study of T cell responses to AZD1222 COVID-19 vaccine. Findings and limits, study-wide: There were repertoire samples only from the period after the peak T cell response. Following two doses of AZD1222, Spike-specific TCR breadth and depth rose.

In its sample, this clone was seen a few times. Its target is not known. Trimming removed 2 bases from V and 3 bases from J, with 10 bases in between. The CDR3 has 14 residues. CDR1 SGHTA and CDR2 FQGNSA come from the germline V gene. Assay used: immunoSEQ multiplex PCR; TCRdb lists only in-frame clones, some missing. The sample carries fewer than 120,000 clones, roughly four fifths recorded once. The chain is built from TRBV7-2 and TRBJ1-1; no clear D. The sequence was obtained from an adult in good health. This specimen was peripheral blood, taken on day 0 of AZD1222 vaccination. The CDR3 loop reads CASSLFETYTEAFF. In nucleotides, the CDR3 is TGTGCCAGCAGCTTATTCGAAACCTACACTGAAGCTTTCTTT. Full variable domain (rest looked up from reference TRBV7-2 and TRBJ1-1): GAGVSQSPSNKVTEKGKDVELRCDPISGHTALYWYRQSLGQGLEFLIYFQGNSAPDKSGLPSDRFSAERTGGSVSTLTIQRTQQEDSAVYLCASSLFETYTEAFFGQGTRLTVV.